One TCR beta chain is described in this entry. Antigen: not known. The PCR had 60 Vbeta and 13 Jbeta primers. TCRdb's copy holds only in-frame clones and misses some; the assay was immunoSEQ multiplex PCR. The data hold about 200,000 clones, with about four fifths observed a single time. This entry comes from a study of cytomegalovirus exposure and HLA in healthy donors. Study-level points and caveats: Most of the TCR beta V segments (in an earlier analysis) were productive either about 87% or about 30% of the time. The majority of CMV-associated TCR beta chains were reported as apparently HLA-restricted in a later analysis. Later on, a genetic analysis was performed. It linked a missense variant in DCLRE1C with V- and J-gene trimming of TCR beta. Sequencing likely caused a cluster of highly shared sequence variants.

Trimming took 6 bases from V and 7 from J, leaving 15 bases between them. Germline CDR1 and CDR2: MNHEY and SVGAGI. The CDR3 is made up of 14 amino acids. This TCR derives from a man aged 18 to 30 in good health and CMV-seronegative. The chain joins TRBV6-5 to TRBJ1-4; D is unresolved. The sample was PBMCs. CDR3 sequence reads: CASSVRRRPEKLFF. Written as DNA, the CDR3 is TGTGCCAGCAGCGTTCGACGGCGGCCTGAAAAACTGTTTTTT.